This T cell receptor (beta chain) appears in the sequencing data of a study of lymphopenia after photon versus proton radiotherapy. Study results and caveats: Under photons, naive T cells and diversity fell while effector/memory populations rose.

The CDR3 consists of 16 residues. V lost 3 bases, J lost 4 bases, and 2 bases stayed unmatched. CDR1 and CDR2 from the germline V gene are SGDLS and YYNGEE. Sequencing used immunoSEQ multiplex PCR; TCRdb keeps in-frame clones, though not all of them. The sample records around 50,000 clones, 65% to 85% being singletons. Concerning this clone itself: What it recognizes is unknown.

This clonotype was sampled from a man in his sixties with pancreatic cancer. Sequencing used peripheral blood, obtained from a patient treated with proton-based radiotherapy. The V and J genes are TRBV9 and TRBJ2-3; 16 nucleotides agree with TRBD2. The CDR3 DNA is TGTGCCAGCAGCGGGGGGACTAGCGGGAGGGCAGATACGCAGTATTTT. Translated, it gives CASSGGTSGRADTQYF.